Listed here are 23 T cell receptor beta chains from one sample, sequenced in a study of shared clonotypes between healthy human individuals. Profiling relied on immunoSEQ multiplex PCR, and the TCRdb table lists in-frame clones only, not all of them. The data contain millions of clones, around nine tenths of them seen just once; the ten biggest clones take up 0.11% to 0.15%. Sequenced: naive CD4+ T cells sorted from blood. Documented subset: CD45RA+ positively selected. These receptors originate from a man between 18 and 29 years old in good health.

The CDR3 DNA sequence: TGCAGCGTTGGACGGCGGTGGGATACGCAGTATTTT. It translates to CSVGRRWDTQYF. V usage is TRBV29-1 and J usage is TRBJ2-3; D is undetermined. The germline V gene has CDR1 SQVTM and CDR2 ANQGSEA. The V and J ends lost 4 bases and 6 bases respectively, with 11 bases between them. The CDR3 is 12 residues long.

This chain joins TRBV2 and TRBJ2-7; TRBD1 matches at 11 bases. This CDR3 is 16 amino acids long. Germline V gives CDR1 SNHLY, CDR2 FYNNEI. J lost 2 bases, V lost 2 bases, and 5 bases had no gene match. DNA of the CDR3: TGTGCCAGCAGTGAATTCAGGGGACAGGGGGCCTACGAGCAGTACTTC. Translation gives CASSEFRGQGAYEQYF.

This chain joins TRBV11-2 and TRBJ1-1, with no clear D. This CDR3 is built from 13 residues. From germline, CDR1 is SGHAT and CDR2 FQNNGV. V was trimmed by 3 bases and J by 8 bases, leaving 13 bases between them. The CDR3 spells CASSLWERVEAFF. CDR3 coding DNA: TGTGCCAGCAGCTTGTGGGAAAGGGTGGAAGCTTTCTTT.

The chain uses TRBV11-2 and TRBJ1-1, with a tentative D call TRBD1 (5 bases). The germline V and J ends were trimmed by 5 bases and 5 bases, with 15 bases remaining between them. The CDR3 length is 14 residues. The germline gives CDR1 SGHAT, CDR2 FQNNGV. CDR3 sequence (DNA): TGTGCCAGCAGCCTCCGGGGGGAAAGGACTGAAGCTTTCTTT. Translating gives CASSLRGERTEAFF.

The chain employs TRBV18 and TRBJ1-6; D remains ambiguous. CDR3 length: 12 residues. The V end was cut by 2 bases, the J end by 8 bases, with 4 bases between. In germline, CDR1 is KGHSH, CDR2 LQKENI. DNA of the CDR3: TGTGCCAGCTCACCATCTGATTCACCCCTCCACTTT. Encoded protein: CASSPSDSPLHF.

The J gene is TRBJ1-4, the V gene TRBV5-1; D is unclear. CDR1 and CDR2 (germline): SGHRS, YFSETQ. This CDR3 has 13 residues. Trimming cost V 6 bases and J 0 bases, with 6 bases left between them. The CDR3 coding sequence is TGCGCCAGCAATAACTCAACTAATGAAAAACTGTTTTTT. Translated, it gives CASNNSTNEKLFF.

The rearrangement uses TRBV6-6 and TRBJ2-2; D possibly corresponds to TRBD1 (5 bases). CDR3 length equals 14 residues. Trimming took 5 bases from V and 2 from J, leaving 9 bases between them. Germline loops: CDR1 MNHNY, CDR2 SVGAGI (reference sequence). CDR3 protein: CASSAGQNTGELFF. The DNA for the CDR3 is TGTGCCAGCAGTGCTGGACAAAACACCGGGGAGCTGTTTTTT.

This clone was seen only once. The chain has TRBV6-1 and TRBJ1-2, with D hard to call. This CDR3 is built from 14 residues. Deletions cut 5 bases from V and 4 bases from J, with 14 bases between. Germline V CDR1 and CDR2: MNHNS, SASEGT. CDR3 sequence (DNA): TGTGCCAGCAGTCAAGGCGGAGTGAGCTATGGCTACACCTTC. Its translation is CASSQGGVSYGYTF.

CDR3 amino acids: CASQVTGNEQYF. The CDR3, as DNA: TGTGCCTCACAAGTAACAGGGAACGAGCAGTACTTC. This chain uses TRBV28 with TRBJ2-7, with D possibly TRBD1 on 6 matching bases. This CDR3 spans 12 amino acids. Germline lookup yields CDR1 MDHEN and CDR2 SYDVKM. V was cut by 11 bases and J by 5 bases, with 16 bases left in between.

This rearrangement joins TRBV19 to TRBJ2-2; no firm D call. With 5 bases removed from V and 1 base from J, the gap between germline ends came to 2 bases. CDR1 is LNHDA, CDR2 SQIVND, per germline (reference sequence). The CDR3 consists of 12 residues. The CDR3 region is CASSGNTGELFF. The CDR3 nucleotides are TGTGCCAGTAGTGGGAACACCGGGGAGCTGTTTTTT.

The genes are TRBV15 and TRBJ1-6; D gene uncertain. V was shortened by 0 bases and J by 11 bases, with 11 bases between the two germline ends. This CDR3 has 14 residues. From germline, CDR1 is LNHNV and CDR2 YYDKDF (reference sequence). DNA for the CDR3: TGTGCCACCAGCAGAGACAGAAATAGGGCACCCCTCCACTTT. Translating it yields CATSRDRNRAPLHF.

Only one count was recorded for this clone. The chain is built from TRBV21-1 and TRBJ2-6. TRBV21-1 represents a pseudogene. The CDR3 contains 13 residues. In DNA form, the CDR3 reads TGTGCCAGCAGCTCCTCTGGGGCCAACGTCCTGACTTTC. It translates to CASSSSGANVLTF.

The V gene is TRBV6-5, the J gene TRBJ1-2; D gene unclear. V shed 6 bases and J shed 6 bases, with 14 bases lying between them. This CDR3 has 13 residues. The germline gives CDR1 MNHEY, CDR2 SVGAGI. The CDR3 DNA reads TGTGCCAGCAGCATCGGACCCCTCGATGGCTACACCTTC. This translates into CASSIGPLDGYTF.

The V and J genes are TRBV5-1 and TRBJ1-1; tentatively, D is TRBD1 (6 bases). V was clipped by 4 bases and J by 2 bases, with 18 bases between them. Germline loops: CDR1 SGHRS, CDR2 YFSETQ. The CDR3 consists of 16 residues. CDR3 bases: TGCGCCAGCAGCGACTCCCCCTCGGGACAAAACACTGAAGCTTTCTTT. This sequence encodes CASSDSPSGQNTEAFF. The complete variable domain, with remaining parts taken from reference TRBV5-1 and TRBJ1-1, reads KAGVTQTPRYLIKTRGQQVTLSCSPISGHRSVSWYQQTPGQGLQFLFEYFSETQRNKGNFPGRFSGRQFSNSRSEMNVSTLELGDSALYLCASSDSPSGQNTEAFFGQGTRLTVV.

The chain carries TRBV5-6 and TRBJ2-1, with 12 bases fitting TRBD2. The V gene's germline CDR1 is SGHDT and CDR2 YYEEEE. The V and J ends lost 4 bases and 15 bases, in that order; junction bases with no gene match: 11. The CDR3 sequence is 14 residues long. The CDR3 coding sequence is TGTGCCAGCAGCCTGGGGCTAGCGGGGGGGCGAAGGTTCTTC. The encoded protein is CASSLGLAGGRRFF.

The chain uses TRBV6-5 and TRBJ1-2; 8 positions match TRBD1. Germline V gives CDR1 MNHEY, CDR2 SVGAGI. CDR3 length: 13 amino acids. V gave up 4 bases and J gave up 8 bases; unmatched junction bases: 6. CDR3 DNA: TGTGCCAGCAGTTCGACAGGGGAGGGAGGCTACACCTTC. Amino acid sequence: CASSSTGEGGYTF.

The chain joins TRBV5-1 to TRBJ1-2; 7 nucleotides agree with TRBD1. Trimming took 0 bases from V and 0 from J; bases not matched to a gene: 8. Germline V gives CDR1 SGHRS, CDR2 YFSETQ. The CDR3 has 17 amino acids. The CDR3 here is CASSLVRQGPTNYGYTF. CDR3 coding DNA: TGCGCCAGCAGCTTGGTGAGACAGGGACCTACTAACTATGGCTACACCTTC.

On this clone itself: Other nucleotide sequences from this sample produce the same CDR3. This sequence joins TRBV4-2 and TRBJ2-1; D may be TRBD2 (7 bases). Germline lookup yields CDR1 LGHNA and CDR2 YNFKEQ. Trimming left V 0 bases short and J 0 bases short, with 12 bases between. The CDR3 is made up of 17 amino acids. The CDR3 here is CASSQDLAGASYNEQFF. In DNA form, the CDR3 reads TGTGCCAGCAGCCAAGATCTGGCGGGGGCCTCCTACAATGAGCAGTTCTTC.

On this clone: This same CDR3 is encoded by further DNA sequences in the sample. The chain has TRBV18 and TRBJ2-6, with D unresolved. In germline, CDR1 is KGHSH, CDR2 LQKENI. Trimming cost V 2 bases and J 2 bases, with 1 base left between them. CDR3 length equals 13 residues. CDR3 region: CASSPTGANVLTF. CDR3 in DNA: TGTGCCAGCTCACCAACTGGGGCCAACGTCCTGACTTTC.

The chain uses TRBV10-3 and TRBJ2-7; possible D gene TRBD1, 6 bases. V lost 4 bases and J 3 bases, leaving 13 bases between the germline ends. The germline V gene encodes CDR1 ENHRY and CDR2 SYGVKD. The CDR3 runs to 14 residues. CDR3 coding DNA: TGTGCCATCAGTGTGACAGGCCCAGGCTACGAGCAGTACTTC. This translates into CAISVTGPGYEQYF.

The V call is TRBV5-1, the J call TRBJ1-2, with TRBD1 matching 7 bases. V trimming: 4 bases; J trimming: 7 bases; junction bases outside the gene matches: 7. The CDR3 runs to 13 residues. Germline CDR1 SGHRS, CDR2 YFSETQ. CDR3 DNA: TGCGCCAGCAGCCCACAGGGGCCCCTTGGCTACACCTTC. Its translation: CASSPQGPLGYTF.

The rearrangement uses TRBV7-2 and TRBJ2-1, with 11 bases lining up with TRBD2. The V and J ends lost 6 bases and 5 bases, in that order; junction bases with no gene match: 9. This CDR3 is 16 amino acids long. CDR1 is SGHTA, CDR2 FQGNSA, per germline. The CDR3: CASRFAGTSGNNEQFF. CDR3 bases: TGTGCCAGCAGGTTTGCCGGGACTAGCGGTAACAATGAGCAGTTCTTC.

This clone was counted between two and nine times. The rearrangement uses TRBV9 and TRBJ1-1; D remains unclear. Looked up from germline, CDR1 is SGDLS and CDR2 is YYNGEE. CDR3 size: 13 residues. Trimming took off 4 bases at V and 1 base at J, with 8 bases between the two ends. The CDR3 sequence: CASSWEGNTEAFF. The CDR3 DNA is TGTGCCAGCAGCTGGGAAGGGAACACTGAAGCTTTCTTT.